A selection of T cell receptor beta chains follows, all from one sample in a study of identical twins. TCRdb reprocessed the 5' RACE reads with MiXCR, giving one entry per CDR3 protein. Of 250,000 or so distinct CDR3 sequences listed, about 8.9% are singletons. The sample was also linked to a second study, of yellow fever vaccine responses in identical twins.

The source material was CD8+ T cells sorted from blood. All receptors derive from a woman aged 18 to 35 in good health. Both conserved end residues are part of each CDR3. D genes are given only for firm matches. Size is stated for part of the rows, as once, few or many counts, or as a class when the clone is expanded.

TRBV27,TRBD2,TRBJ2-3,many,TGTGCCAGCAGCCCTCTCTCTACTAGAGCGGGAGCTACAGATACGCAGTATTTT,CASSPLSTRAGATDTQYF
TRBV6-2/TRBV6-3,-,TRBJ2-6,-,TGTGCCAGCAGTTACATTTTCTTCTCTGGGGCCAACGTCCTGACTTTC,CASSYIFFSGANVLTF
TRBV12-5,TRBD2,TRBJ2-1,-,TGTGCTAGTGGTAGACTAGCGGGGGTCGATAGCTCCTACAATGAGCAGTTCTTC,CASGRLAGVDSSYNEQFF
TRBV5-1,-,TRBJ2-7,-,TGCGCCAGCAGCTTGGCATGGGCCCCAGGGGACGAGCAGTACTTC,CASSLAWAPGDEQYF
TRBV29-1,-,TRBJ1-1,-,TGCAGCGCCCCCATGGGGGGGACCCTGACTGAAGCTTTCTTT,CSAPMGGTLTEAFF
TRBV5-1,-,TRBJ2-5,few,TGCGCCAGCAGCTTGGGGCAGTCTCCAGAGACCCAGTACTTC,CASSLGQSPETQYF
TRBV9,-,TRBJ1-4,many,TGTGCCAGCAGCGTAGATGGGGGAACTAATGAAAAACTGTTTTTT,CASSVDGGTNEKLFF
TRBV14,TRBD2,TRBJ2-7,many,TGTGCCAGCAGCCGCGCGGGGGCCTACGAGCAGTACTTC,CASSRAGAYEQYF
TRBV4-1,-,TRBJ2-7,-,TGCGCCAGCAGCCAAGTGCGGGGAAGCTCCTACGAGCAGTACTTC,CASSQVRGSSYEQYF
TRBV7-9,-,TRBJ2-5,-,TGTGCCAGCAGCCCTCGTGAGGGAGAGACCCAGTACTTC,CASSPREGETQYF
TRBV6-5,TRBD2,TRBJ2-1,many,TGTGCCAGCAGTTACTCGGCGGGAGCTTACAATGAGCAGTTCTTC,CASSYSAGAYNEQFF
TRBV11-2,-,TRBJ2-5,-,TGTGCCAGCAGCTTAGATGGCGGGCCTCAAGAGACCCAGTACTTC,CASSLDGGPQETQYF
TRBV5-6,-,TRBJ1-1,-,TGTGCCAGCAGCTTGGGACAGATCCGCGCGTTGGCTTTCTTT,CASSLGQIRALAFF
TRBV10-3,-,TRBJ1-1,many,TGTGCCATCAGTGAAACAGTTTCCGGGAACCCCCCCAAACCCTTGAACACTGAAGCTTTCTTT,CAISETVSGNPPKPLNTEAFF
TRBV7-9,-,TRBJ2-3,many,TGTGCCAGCAGCTTATCCAGCGCTAGCACAGATACGCAGTATTTT,CASSLSSASTDTQYF
TRBV28,-,TRBJ1-1,few,TGTGCCAGCAGCCAAACGGGACTTGCTGAAGCTTTCTTT,CASSQTGLAEAFF
TRBV28,TRBD1,TRBJ1-5,-,TGTGCCAGCAGACGGCAGGGGACAGACAATCAGCCCCAGCATTTT,CASRRQGTDNQPQHF
TRBV29-1,-,TRBJ2-7,-,TGCAGCGTTGAACCGGACTATTCCTACGAGCAGTACTTC,CSVEPDYSYEQYF
TRBV6-4,-,TRBJ2-3,few,TGTGCCAGCAGTGAAACGTCTATACCCACAGATACGCAGTATTTT,CASSETSIPTDTQYF
TRBV27,TRBD1,TRBJ2-7,-,TGTGCCAGCAAAGGGGGCCCCATCCACGAGCAGTACTTC,CASKGGPIHEQYF
TRBV19,-,TRBJ2-7,few,TGTGCCAGTAGTAACACAGGTCAAGACGAGCAGTACTTC,CASSNTGQDEQYF
TRBV4-2,TRBD2,TRBJ2-3,many,TGTGCCAGCAGCCAAGAGCGGGAGGGCCCAGATACGCAGTATTTT,CASSQEREGPDTQYF
TRBV14,TRBD1,TRBJ2-1,-,TGTGCCAGCAGCCAACCGGGACAGGGGTGGGATGAGCAGTTCTTC,CASSQPGQGWDEQFF
TRBV3-1,TRBD1,TRBJ2-1,-,TGTGCCAGCAGCCAAGTAAGCTGGACAGGGGGCTCCCATGAGCAGTTCTTC,CASSQVSWTGGSHEQFF
TRBV7-9,-,TRBJ2-2,few,TGTGCCAGCAGATCCAGTAATACCGGGGAGCTGTTTTTT,CASRSSNTGELFF
TRBV15,TRBD2,TRBJ2-5,few,TGTGCCACCAGCGCGGGACTAGCGGGACCCGGCCCGGAGACCCAGTACTTC,CATSAGLAGPGPETQYF
TRBV7-9,-,TRBJ2-7,few,TGTGCCAGCAGCATGATCGCTTCGGAGCAGTACTTC,CASSMIASEQYF
TRBV15,-,TRBJ2-2,many,TGTGCCACCAGCAGAGATCGGGCCGGGGAGCTGTTTTTT,CATSRDRAGELFF
TRBV4-3,-,TRBJ2-7,few,TGCGCCAGCAGCCAAGATTCGGTGCACGAGCAGTACTTC,CASSQDSVHEQYF
TRBV29-1,TRBD1,TRBJ2-7,many,TGCAGCGTTGATTATCCCGGGGACAGATACTACGAGCAGTACTTC,CSVDYPGDRYYEQYF
TRBV25-1,-,TRBJ1-4,few,TGTGCCAGCAGTGAACATGGGAGCGGGGATGAAAAACTGTTTTTT,CASSEHGSGDEKLFF
TRBV11-2,-,TRBJ2-7,-,TGTGCCAGCAGCTCCTCTGAATCCTACGAGCAGTACTTC,CASSSSESYEQYF
TRBV12-3/TRBV12-4,-,TRBJ2-1,many,TGTGCCAGCCATCATTGGGGGGCCAGGGAAAATGAGCAGTTCTTC,CASHHWGARENEQFF
TRBV18,TRBD1,TRBJ2-3,-,TGTGCCAGCTCAACCGACCTGACAGGGATCACAGATACGCAGTATTTT,CASSTDLTGITDTQYF
TRBV27,-,TRBJ2-2,many,TGTGCCAGCATCCCTCTTGGAGGGCCAAACACCGGGGAGCTGTTTTTT,CASIPLGGPNTGELFF
TRBV5-1,TRBD2,TRBJ2-2,few,TGCGCCAGCAGCCCGGGGAGGGTAAAGCCCGGGGAGCTGTTTTTT,CASSPGRVKPGELFF
TRBV12-3/TRBV12-4,TRBD2,TRBJ2-7,-,TGTGCCAGCTCCGCGGCAAGCGGGGGAGGTAGGGAGCAGTACTTC,CASSAASGGGREQYF
TRBV27,TRBD2,TRBJ2-7,-,TGTGCCAGCAGGGAGCGGGGGAACGAGCAGTACTTC,CASRERGNEQYF
TRBV5-3,-,TRBJ1-6,-,TGTGCCAGTACAGTCCGGGGGGCCGCCTATAATTCACCCCTCCACTTT,CASTVRGAAYNSPLHF
TRBV6-2/TRBV6-3,-,TRBJ2-3,-,TGTGCCAGCAGTCCCGGATGGTCTCGTCGGTTCACAGATACGCAGTATTTT,CASSPGWSRRFTDTQYF
TRBV12-3/TRBV12-4,-,TRBJ2-3,many,TGTGCCAGCAGTTGGGACACTATCACAGATACGCAGTATTTT,CASSWDTITDTQYF
TRBV4-2,TRBD2,TRBJ2-7,few,TGTGCCAGCAGCCAAGTTAGCGGGGAAGCCTACGAGCAGTACTTC,CASSQVSGEAYEQYF
TRBV2,-,TRBJ2-1,-,TGTGCCAGCAGTGATCTAGGCGCGAGTTGGGGGGCCGGCGGGGGCGAGTTCTTC,CASSDLGASWGAGGGEFF
TRBV7-9,-,TRBJ1-1,many,TGTGCCAGCAGCTCAACCAGGGTCATGAACACTGAAGCTTTCTTT,CASSSTRVMNTEAFF
TRBV7-9,-,TRBJ2-5,-,TGTGCCAGCAGCTCACTAGCCATCCAAGAGACCCAGTACTTC,CASSSLAIQETQYF
TRBV5-1,-,TRBJ1-1,few,TGCGCCAGCAGCTTGGGATGGACAGCGAACACTGAAGCTTTCTTT,CASSLGWTANTEAFF
TRBV20-1,-,TRBJ2-1,many,TGCAGTGCTAGAGACCGGGACTTACCGGGGAATGAGCAGTTCTTC,CSARDRDLPGNEQFF
TRBV20-1,-,TRBJ2-3,-,TGCAGTGCTTGGGACTTAACCCACACAGATACGCAGTATTTT,CSAWDLTHTDTQYF
TRBV4-3,TRBD1,TRBJ1-6,-,TGCGCCAGCAGCGATGACAGGGATCGGAATTCACCCCTCCACTTT,CASSDDRDRNSPLHF
TRBV7-2,TRBD2,TRBJ2-3,-,TGTGCCAGCAGCTTCTGGACTAGTGCAGATACGCAGTATTTT,CASSFWTSADTQYF
TRBV29-1,TRBD1,TRBJ2-1,-,TGCAGCGTTAGGACAGGGGAAACCTACAATGAGCAGTTCTTC,CSVRTGETYNEQFF
TRBV4-2,-,TRBJ2-2,few,TGTGCCAGCAGCCAGCGGACGGGGAACACCGGGGAGCTGTTTTTT,CASSQRTGNTGELFF
TRBV29-1,TRBD1,TRBJ2-7,-,TGCAGCGTTGAGTTAACAGGGGACTCCTACGAGCAGTACTTC,CSVELTGDSYEQYF
TRBV29-1,TRBD1,TRBJ1-2,-,TGCAGCGTCCTTCCTATACAGGGGGCCGGCTATGGCTACACCTTC,CSVLPIQGAGYGYTF
TRBV20-1,-,TRBJ2-1,few,TGCAGTGCTAGGCTTAGCGCCTCCTACAATGAGCAGTTCTTC,CSARLSASYNEQFF
TRBV11-1,TRBD1,TRBJ1-1,many,TGTGCCAGCAGCGGTCGGACAGGCCACGAGAGTTTGAACACTGAAGCTTTCTTT,CASSGRTGHESLNTEAFF
TRBV4-1,-,TRBJ2-5,few,TGCGCCAGCAGCCCCCGGACAGCTGAGACCCAGTACTTC,CASSPRTAETQYF
TRBV21-1,-,TRBJ2-1,-,TGTGCCAGCAGCAAAGTTCATAACAATGAGCAGTTCTTC,CASSKVHNNEQFF
TRBV9,TRBD2,TRBJ2-1,-,TGTGCCAGCAGCGTAGGAGGGGGACTAGCGGGAGGGGGCTCCTACAATGAGCAGTTCTTC,CASSVGGGLAGGGSYNEQFF